This TCR beta chain was observed in a study of cytomegalovirus exposure and HLA in healthy donors. Points from the study as a whole: Reports credit the classifier with highly specific, highly sensitive diagnosis of cytomegalovirus status. The study carried out a later analysis of TCR beta sequences. It associated around 17,000 of them with specific HLA alleles at a false discovery rate of 0.05.

The primer mix had 60 Vbeta and 13 Jbeta primers. Sequencing was performed with immunoSEQ multiplex PCR; in TCRdb, only in-frame clones are kept and a portion is missing. This sample yields some 150,000 clones, of which around 81% are seen a single time; less than 15% belongs to the top ten. This clone was detected once. Antigen: not known. V lost 7 bases, J lost 7 bases, and 17 bases lay in between. This CDR3 has 13 amino acids. The V gene's germline CDR1 is SQVTM and CDR2 ANQGSEA. The sequencing sample was made of PBMCs. This TCR was recovered from a woman between 50 and 59 years old in good health and CMV-seronegative. This sequence joins TRBV29-1 and TRBJ1-5; possibly TRBD1 for D (6 bases). CDR3 coding DNA: TGCAGCGCTGTACAGGGTTTGGGACAGCCCCAGCATTTT. Its translation is CSAVQGLGQPQHF. The full variable domain, in which reference TRBV29-1 and TRBJ1-5 provide the parts outside the CDR3, is SAVISQKPSRDICQRGTSLTIQCQVDSQVTMMFWYRQQPGQSLTLIATANQGSEATYESGFVIDKFPISRPNLTFSTLTVSNMSPEDSSIYLCSAVQGLGQPQHFGDGTRLSIL.